This T cell receptor (beta chain) is drawn from a study of CD8+ T cells in alopecia areata. CDR3 size: 13 residues. V lost 0 bases and J 8 bases, leaving 11 bases between the germline ends. CDR1 is SGDLS, CDR2 YYNGEE, per germline. cDNA reverse transcribed from extracted RNA served as the sequencing template. Repertoires were generated with immunoSEQ multiplex PCR, while TCRdb's copy carries only in-frame clones and drops some. This sample has 90,000 or so clones, with roughly two fifths found just once. Treatment specified: oral pan-JAK inhibitor, 5-10 mg twice daily. This clone has just a few counts. Its antigen is still unknown. Points from the study as a whole: While patients received tofacitinib, many expanded lesional clones remained present in scalp and blood. Greater clonality was observed in lesional scalp samples, especially alopecia totalis/universalis, versus normal scalp.

The chain recombines TRBV9 with TRBJ1-1; D is undetermined. Sequenced material: CD8+ T cells sorted from blood, taken at week 24, from a patient treated with tofacitinib. The origin of this receptor is a human donor with alopecia areata. The CDR3 sequence is CASSVAQSSEAFF. CDR3 DNA sequence: TGTGCCAGCAGCGTAGCTCAGTCATCAGAAGCTTTCTTT.